This T cell receptor (beta chain) is drawn from a study of blood T cell repertoires in COVID-19. Overall study context: Samples representing acute and convalescent COVID-19 were sourced from the United States, Italy and Spain. Nucleic acid was either cDNA or gDNA, and it came from T cells, B-cell-depleted T cells, or PBMCs.

Study processing details: Amplification from reference gene primers served as the basis for estimated nucleated cell counts. The data were produced by immunoSEQ multiplex PCR, yet TCRdb's version contains in-frame clones alone and is incomplete. That table furnishes V, J and clone size, whereas the DNA furnished D and trimming. Of just over 150,000 clones in the sample, approximately 80% were seen once. The CDR3 has 17 residues. Germline V gives CDR1 MNHEY, CDR2 SVGEGT. Trimming cost V 0 bases and J 6 bases, with 20 bases left between them. Sequenced input: peripheral blood. The chain combines TRBV6-2 or TRBV6-3 with TRBJ1-1; possibly TRBD1 for D (6 bases). The TCR comes from a woman older than 75 with acute or convalescent COVID-19. The CDR3 sequence: CASSYSIKSGVIAEAFF. The DNA of the CDR3 is TGTGCCAGCAGTTACTCGATAAAATCAGGGGTTATCGCTGAAGCTTTCTTT.